The 19 T cell receptor beta chains below were found in one sample sequenced in a study of T cell responses to AZD1222 COVID-19 vaccine. Data came from immunoSEQ multiplex PCR; TCRdb stores just in-frame clones and leaves some out. The repertoire consists of about 98,000 clones, with around 90% occurring once and the leading ten covering around 5.8%. The specimen comprised peripheral blood, sampled on day 0 of AZD1222 vaccination. The receptor set was obtained from an adult in good health.

The genes are TRBV28 and TRBJ2-3; D remains unclear. Germline CDR1 reads MDHEN; CDR2 reads SYDVKM. V was clipped by 10 bases and J by 2 bases, with 13 bases between them. CDR3 length: 13 amino acids. The CDR3 sequence: CATTRSNTDTQYF. CDR3 bases: TGTGCCACCACACGGTCCAACACAGATACGCAGTATTTT.

This chain connects TRBV24-1 to TRBJ2-3, with 8 bases identical to TRBD2. The trim removed 6 bases at V and 3 bases at J, leaving 4 bases unmatched. The CDR3 has 14 residues. Germline CDR1 is KGHDR and CDR2 is SFDVKD. The CDR3, as DNA: TGTGCCACCAGTAATAGCGGGACTACAGATACGCAGTATTTT. Its protein product is CATSNSGTTDTQYF.

This clone was counted only a few times. The rearrangement links TRBV28 to TRBJ2-7; 11 bases are shared with TRBD2. Looked up from germline, CDR1 is MDHEN and CDR2 is SYDVKM. V lost 6 bases to trimming and J lost 2 bases; unmatched junction nucleotides: 3. The CDR3 runs to 14 residues. CDR3 bases: TGTGCCAGCAGGGGACTAGCGGCCCCCTACGAGCAGTACTTC. Its protein is CASRGLAAPYEQYF. Looking up the rest from reference TRBV28 and TRBJ2-7 gives the full variable domain: DVKVTQSSRYLVKRTGEKVFLECVQDMDHENMFWYRQDPGLGLRLIYFSYDVKMKEKGDIPEGYSVSREKKERFSLILESASTNQTSMYLCASRGLAAPYEQYFGPGTRLTVT.

This chain uses TRBV19 with TRBJ1-1; 9 bases match TRBD1. V lost 0 bases and J lost 8; bases outside the gene matches: 7. The germline CDR1 and CDR2 sequences are LNHDA and SQIVND (reference sequence). The CDR3 has 15 amino acids. CDR3 in DNA: TGTGCCAGTAGTATAGAGGGCATGGGACAGGGAGAAGCTTTCTTT. Translating it yields CASSIEGMGQGEAFF.

The table lists this clone with a count of one. The V and J genes are TRBV29-1 and TRBJ2-1; TRBD2 might be the D (6 bases). Germline CDR1 is SQVTM and CDR2 is ANQGSEA. The length of the CDR3 is 12 residues. V dropped 5 bases and J dropped 7 bases, with 12 bases sitting between them. The CDR3 loop reads CSVITGGNEQFF. CDR3 sequence (DNA): TGCAGCGTTATTACAGGAGGGAATGAGCAGTTCTTC.

The V gene is TRBV4-2, the J gene TRBJ1-5; 8 bases align to TRBD1. The CDR3 is 15 amino acids. With 0 bases clipped from V and 6 bases from J, the junction kept 4 bases outside the gene matches. Germline loops: CDR1 LGHNA, CDR2 YNFKEQ. CDR3 bases: TGTGCCAGCAGCCAAGAGGGACAGGCCCCTCAGCCCCAGCATTTT. It translates to CASSQEGQAPQPQHF.

The chain links TRBV27 to TRBJ2-5; D is unclear. V lost 4 bases, J lost 0 bases, and 6 bases lay in between. This CDR3 comprises 13 residues. The germline V gene has CDR1 MNHEY and CDR2 SMNVEV (reference sequence). CDR3 region: CASSSRYQETQYF. The CDR3 coding sequence is TGTGCCAGCAGTTCCAGGTACCAAGAGACCCAGTACTTC.

This clone was seen only once. The CDR3 DNA sequence: TGTGCCAGCAGTGTGCTAGCGGGAGCGGATACGCAGTATTTT. Translating it yields CASSVLAGADTQYF. This chain joins TRBV2 and TRBJ2-3, with TRBD2 matching over 10 bases. J gave up 6 bases and V 4 bases, and 4 bases lay outside the gene matches. Germline V CDR1 and CDR2: SNHLY, FYNNEI. CDR3 length equals 14 residues.

This chain uses TRBV27 with TRBJ1-2; D is perhaps TRBD1 (5 bases). CDR1 MNHEY and CDR2 SMNVEV come from the germline V gene (reference sequence). The V end lost 2 bases, the J end lost 6 bases, and 16 bases lay between the germline ends. The CDR3 is 15 amino acids. The DNA for the CDR3 is TGTGCCAGCAGTTTACTTGGGGCGTCGAGAGATGGCTACACCTTC. Translated: CASSLLGASRDGYTF.

The V gene is TRBV27, the J gene TRBJ2-2, with 7 bases aligning to TRBD1. The J segment lost 4 bases and the V segment lost 5 bases, leaving 4 bases of the junction unmatched. CDR1 is MNHEY and CDR2 is SMNVEV in the germline V gene (reference sequence). This CDR3 contains 14 residues. CDR3 residues: CASSLTGPTGELFF. Here the CDR3 DNA reads TGTGCCAGCAGTCTGACAGGGCCCACCGGGGAGCTGTTTTTT.

This clone came up a few times. The genes are TRBV5-1 and TRBJ1-6, with D tentatively TRBD1 (6 bases). This CDR3 comprises 16 residues. CDR1 is SGHRS and CDR2 is YFSETQ in the germline V gene. Trimming shortened V by 1 base and J by 7 bases, and 15 bases separated the two germline ends. CDR3 nucleotide sequence: TGCGCCAGCAGCTTGTGGGCTGCGGGGGCCAATTCACCCCTCCACTTT. This translates into CASSLWAAGANSPLHF.

This chain connects TRBV15 to TRBJ1-1; D uncertain. V gave up 1 base and J gave up 4 bases, with 10 bases separating them. The germline gives CDR1 LNHNV, CDR2 YYDKDF (reference sequence). This CDR3 contains 14 residues. The CDR3 sequence is CATSRGALPTEAFF. As DNA, the CDR3 is TGTGCCACCAGCAGAGGGGCACTACCCACTGAAGCTTTCTTT.

The V and J genes are TRBV5-1 and TRBJ2-6; D could derive from TRBD1 or TRBD2 (5 bases each). Trimming pared 7 bases from V and 2 bases from J, leaving 10 bases between. Germline CDR1 SGHRS, CDR2 YFSETQ. The CDR3 loop spans 14 amino acids. This chain's CDR3 is CASGLGPGANVLTF. The CDR3 DNA is TGCGCCAGCGGACTGGGACCTGGGGCCAACGTCCTGACTTTC.

The chain combines TRBV4-2 with TRBJ2-1, with 7 bases aligning to TRBD1. The CDR3 contains 18 residues. Germline loops: CDR1 LGHNA, CDR2 YNFKEQ. The J segment lost 5 bases and the V segment lost 2 bases, leaving 15 bases of the junction unmatched. DNA of the CDR3: TGTGCCAGCAGCCAAACCCACAGGGGCCATAATAGTGACAATGAGCAGTTCTTC. Translation gives CASSQTHRGHNSDNEQFF.

On this clone: At one boundary the junction diverges from the germline segment, which might be a read error. The chain couples TRBV7-7 to TRBJ2-1; 7 bases are shared with TRBD2. Germline CDR1 is SSHAT and CDR2 is FNYEAQ (reference sequence). The CDR3 is made up of 13 amino acids. CDR3 in DNA: TGTGCTAGCAGCTTTAGACTAGCCGGTGAGCAGTTCTTC. Translated, it gives CASSFRLAGEQFF.

The chain is built from TRBV7-8 and TRBJ2-3; 9 bases align to TRBD2. The V gene's germline CDR1 is SGHVS and CDR2 FQNEAQ. The CDR3 runs to 16 residues. V gave up 3 bases and J gave up 3 bases; unmatched junction bases: 7. The CDR3 region is CASSFGLREGTDTQYF. The CDR3 DNA sequence: TGTGCCAGCAGCTTTGGGCTGCGGGAGGGGACAGATACGCAGTATTTT.

This clone appeared a single time. The chain is built from TRBV2 and TRBJ2-3, with 12 bases aligning to TRBD2. The CDR3 length is 17 residues. V lost 5 bases and J lost 0; bases outside the gene matches: 6. Germline loops: CDR1 SNHLY, CDR2 FYNNEI. This CDR3 is CASSTLAGGPSTDTQYF. CDR3 sequence (DNA): TGTGCCAGCAGTACCCTAGCGGGAGGGCCTAGCACAGATACGCAGTATTTT.

The chain links TRBV19 to TRBJ1-5, with no clear D. Trimming cost V 7 bases and J 6 bases, with 13 bases left between them. This CDR3 has 13 amino acids. Germline V lookup: CDR1 LNHDA, CDR2 SQIVND (reference sequence). The CDR3 is CASTGRESQPQHF. CDR3 in DNA: TGTGCCAGTACAGGCCGAGAAAGTCAGCCCCAGCATTTT.

This chain connects TRBV3-1 (or the pseudogene TRBV3-2) to TRBJ1-2; 10 bases are a match to TRBD1. Germline V CDR1 and CDR2: LGHDT, YNNKEL (reference sequence). With V trimmed by 2 bases and J by 8 bases, 5 bases remained unmatched. This CDR3 has 14 residues. The CDR3 is CASSQYGQGEGYTF. The DNA of the CDR3 is TGTGCCAGCAGCCAATACGGACAGGGGGAAGGCTACACCTTC.